This T cell receptor beta chain was sequenced in a study of OX40 agonist ivuxolimab in advanced cancers. Study details: From roughly 20 to 85 years was the age range, with a mean of about 54 years, and 65% to 90% were male. Study results and caveats: Mean expanded clone counts were higher in CD8+ than CD4+ T cells.

Autoimmune disease history or systemic immunosuppression excluded patients. Per germline, CDR1 MNHNS and CDR2 SASEGT. V was trimmed by 5 bases and J by 10 bases, leaving 18 bases between them. This CDR3 is built from 15 residues. As for this clone: Its specificity is not known.

Clones were read by immunoSEQ multiplex PCR, and TCRdb kept only the in-frame ones, dropping some. The sample lists under 100,000 clones, about 90% occurring once. The sequenced sample was CD4+ or CD8+ T cells sorted from blood, obtained in a trial of the OX40 agonist ivuxolimab. The chain is built from TRBV6-1 and TRBJ1-6, with a tentative D call TRBD1 (5 bases). The receptor was derived from an adult with an advanced solid tumor such as melanoma, head and neck, liver or kidney cancer. CDR3 amino acids: CASSSLAGVGSPLHF. As DNA, the CDR3 is TGTGCCAGCAGTTCCCTGGCGGGGGTTGGATCACCCCTCCACTTT.